This TCR beta chain was profiled in a study of blood T cell repertoires in COVID-19. Using immunoSEQ multiplex PCR, the repertoire was profiled, and TCRdb retains in-frame clones only, with some absent. The sample has approximately 260,000 clones, around 87% seen once. In its sample, this clone was seen once. The TCR comes from a woman aged 60-70 years with COVID-19, enrolled during active disease. The sequenced sample consisted of peripheral blood.

The CDR3: CASSLSYPGVTNEQYF. The CDR3 nucleotides read TGTGCCAGCAGCTTGTCCTACCCCGGAGTTACCAACGAGCAGTACTTC. V is TRBV5-4 and J is TRBJ2-7; unclear D gene. The ends were cut back, 1 base at V and 5 bases at J, with 19 bases in the middle. CDR1 is SGHNT and CDR2 is YYREEE in the germline V gene (reference sequence). CDR3 length: 16 residues.